This entry lists 13 T cell receptor beta chains sequenced from one sample in a study of T cells in Graves' hyperthyroidism and ophthalmopathy. Amplification of TCR beta CDR3 regions was performed using RNA transcripts as template. A first-round RT-PCR of the TCR CDR3 used the HTBI primer set. TCRdb reprocessed the multiplex PCR reads via MiXCR and lists one record per CDR3 protein. Found here are about 570,000 distinct CDR3 sequences, roughly 50% of them singletons; the top ten hold about 20%. The specimen sequenced was peripheral blood or thyroid tissue (not recorded which). The receptor source for this set is an adult woman with Graves' disease, either hyperthyroidism or ophthalmopathy (not recorded which).

This chain joins TRBV19 and TRBJ1-1; no clear D gene. V was shortened by 4 bases and J by 5 bases, with 11 bases between the two germline ends. Per the germline V gene, CDR1 is LNHDA and CDR2 is SQIVND (reference sequence). The CDR3 loop spans 13 amino acids. CDR3 residues: CASSRKEGTEAFF. CDR3 coding DNA: TGTGCCAGTAGTAGAAAGGAGGGAACTGAAGCTTTCTTT.

This clonotype has just a few counts. This sequence joins TRBV29-1 and TRBJ2-5; D gene uncertain. Germline V gene lookup returns CDR1 SQVTM and CDR2 ANQGSEA. V lost 6 bases and J 3 bases, leaving 8 bases between the germline ends. The CDR3 is made up of 11 amino acids. In nucleotides, the CDR3 is TGCAGCGTACAGCCGGAAGAGACCCAGTACTTC. It yields the protein CSVQPEETQYF.

This clonotype was counted many times. The chain uses TRBV5-6 and TRBJ1-2; D is ambiguous. CDR3 size: 13 residues. The V and J ends lost 2 bases and 4 bases respectively, with 9 bases between them. Germline-derived CDR1 and CDR2 are SGHDT and YYEEEE. The CDR3 loop is CASSFDGRYGYTF. The CDR3 bases are TGTGCCAGCAGCTTTGACGGACGCTATGGCTACACCTTC.

The CDR3 sequence is CSALPGLGDEQYF. The CDR3 DNA reads as TGCAGTGCCCTACCGGGACTAGGGGACGAGCAGTACTTC. The chain joins TRBV20-1 to TRBJ2-7, with 8 bases lining up with TRBD2. CDR1 and CDR2 from the germline V gene are DFQATT and SNEGSKA (reference sequence). This CDR3 comprises 13 residues. Trimming took 6 bases from V and 5 from J; bases not matched to a gene: 9.

The sample holds a few counts of this clonotype. The chain couples TRBV29-1 to TRBJ1-2, with a possible D match to TRBD1 (5 bases). The ends were cut back, 6 bases at V and 5 bases at J, with 10 bases in the middle. This CDR3 is built from 11 residues. Looked up from germline, CDR1 is SQVTM and CDR2 is ANQGSEA. In DNA form, the CDR3 reads TGCAGCGTCGATCAGGGTTATGGCTACACCTTC. It codes for CSVDQGYGYTF.

Many counts were recorded for this clonotype. J is TRBJ1-3 and V is TRBV4-1; D remains unclear. Germline-derived CDR1 and CDR2 are MGHRA and YSYEKL. Trimming pared 8 bases from V and 0 bases from J, leaving 11 bases between. CDR3 length: 14 amino acids. CDR3 loop: CASQLHYSGNTIYF. As DNA, the CDR3 is TGCGCCAGCCAGTTACACTACTCTGGAAACACCATATATTTT.

At least ten counts were recorded for this clonotype. The V gene is TRBV2, the J gene TRBJ1-3, with D perhaps matching TRBD1 (5 bases). The CDR3 has 12 residues. Germline V lookup: CDR1 SNHLY, CDR2 FYNNEI. V dropped 6 bases and J dropped 9 bases, with 12 bases sitting between them. The CDR3 spells CASREQGFTIYF. The CDR3 region has the DNA TGTGCCAGCAGAGAGCAGGGATTCACCATATATTTT. The variable domain in full, completed from reference TRBV2 and TRBJ1-3, reads EPEVTQTPSHQVTQMGQEVILRCVPISNHLYFYWYRQILGQKVEFLVSFYNNEISEKSEIFDDQFSVERPDGSNFTLKIRSTKLEDSAMYFCASREQGFTIYFGEGSWLTVV.

The chain couples TRBV4-1 to TRBJ1-4; D gene ambiguous. Germline CDR1 reads MGHRA; CDR2 reads YSYEKL. Trimming took 0 bases from V and 8 from J, leaving 7 bases between them. CDR3 length: 13 residues. CDR3 amino acids: CASSQEWAEKLFF. DNA for the CDR3: TGCGCCAGCAGCCAAGAGTGGGCGGAAAAACTGTTTTTT.

This clonotype was recorded many times. The genes are TRBV10-3 and TRBJ2-7, with 7 bases fitting TRBD1. Trimming at V came to 3 bases and at J to 2 bases, leaving 10 bases not matched to a gene. The length of the CDR3 is 16 residues. Germline CDR1 and CDR2: ENHRY and SYGVKD. Here the CDR3 reads CAISEVTTGNPYEQYF. The CDR3 coding sequence is TGTGCCATCAGTGAAGTGACGACAGGGAATCCCTACGAGCAGTACTTC.

This clonotype was recorded at least ten times. V and J are TRBV2 and TRBJ1-6; possible D gene TRBD1, 5 bases. CDR1 is SNHLY and CDR2 is FYNNEI in the germline V gene. The ends were cut back, 6 bases at V and 2 bases at J, with 11 bases in the middle. CDR3 length: 15 residues. The DNA of the CDR3 is TGTGCCAGCAGGCTCGGGGACCCCTATAATTCACCCCTCCACTTT. This codes for CASRLGDPYNSPLHF.

As concerns this clonotype: At one end, the junction sequence differs from germline, possibly due to a read error. The rearrangement uses TRBV7-9 and TRBJ1-2; D gene uncertain. Per the germline V gene, CDR1 is SEHNR and CDR2 is FQNEAQ (reference sequence). The CDR3 spans 16 residues. DNA of the CDR3: TGCGCCAGCAGCCAAGAACGGGTCGCGGACCCAAATGGCTACACCTTC. It specifies CASSQERVADPNGYTF.

Worth noting for this clonotype: A much larger clone differs by one base, so this may be a read error. The chain uses TRBV12-3 or TRBV12-4 and TRBJ2-7, with TRBD2 matching 10 bases. V was pared by 6 bases and J by 4 bases, with 3 bases of the junction left unmatched. The CDR3 runs 13 residues. This chain's CDR3 is CASRLAGKYEQYF. The CDR3, as DNA: TGTGCCAGCAGACTAGCGGGAAAATACGAGCAGTACTTC.

This clonotype was seen repeatedly, ten times or more. The V call is TRBV4-1, the J call TRBJ2-2; D is unresolved. V dropped 7 bases and J dropped 0 bases, with 6 bases sitting between them. Germline assignment: CDR1 MGHRA and CDR2 YSYEKL. The length of the CDR3 is 13 residues. CDR3 residues: CASMVPNTGELFF. For the CDR3, the DNA is TGCGCCAGCATGGTGCCGAACACCGGGGAGCTGTTTTTT.